The T cell receptor (beta chain) under discussion was sequenced for a study of CD4+ T cells in melanoma. The study, taken as a whole, reports: Diverse differentiation states were reported for melanoma neoantigen-specific CD4+ T cells.

Between the trimmed V and J ends, which lost 3 bases and 3 bases, there was a span of 12 bases. Germline V gives CDR1 SGHRS, CDR2 YFSETQ. The CDR3 length is 15 residues. As regards this clone: No antigen is known for it.

Only in-frame clones appear in the TCRdb table, and some are missing; sequencing was by immunoSEQ multiplex PCR. The repertoire holds over 100,000 clones, roughly 90% seen once, with roughly 3.1% in the top ten. Specimen: peripheral blood. The J gene is TRBJ2-2, the V gene TRBV5-1; the D gene could be TRBD1 or TRBD2 (6 bases each). The receptor was derived from a human donor with melanoma. CDR3 DNA: TGCGCCAGCAGCTGGGAAGGGGGGCACACCGGGGAGCTGTTTTTT. Translation: CASSWEGGHTGELFF.